A single TCR beta chain is shown here with its context. Its antigen is unidentified. The data belong to a study of siplizumab effects on memory and regulatory T cells. Study-level results: The alloresponse seemed to draw substantially on naive T cells, which appeared more diverse than memory cells.

Germline V gene lookup returns CDR1 LNHDA and CDR2 SQIVND (reference sequence). The V and J ends lost 7 bases and 1 base respectively, with 16 bases between them. The CDR3 runs to 16 residues. Some 97,000 TCR templates underwent assay in every sample. TCRdb's table, derived via immunoSEQ multiplex PCR, lists solely in-frame clones and lacks some. The sample has tens of thousands of clones; approximately 88% are singletons. The chain combines TRBV19 with TRBJ2-2; no clear D gene. The clonotype originates from a human donor in good health. The sequenced sample was Tregs sorted from blood. CDR3 protein: CASNGRPNENTGELFF. The CDR3, as DNA: TGTGCCAGTAATGGACGGCCGAACGAGAACACCGGGGAGCTGTTTTTT.